The 20 T cell receptor beta chains below all came from one sample that was sequenced in a study of memory CD4+ T cells and cytomegalovirus serostatus. The sort gate was single viable CD3+CD4+CD8-CD45RO+ cells for memory CD4+ T cells. Using immunoSEQ multiplex PCR, the repertoire was profiled, and TCRdb retains in-frame clones only, with some absent. Among 84,000 or so clones listed, roughly 80% were seen once. Specimen: memory CD4+ T cells from blood. The receptor source for this set is an adult in good health and CMV-seronegative.

The chain combines TRBV5-1 with TRBJ1-1; unclear D gene. The CDR3 contains 15 residues. With 0 bases removed from V and 4 bases from J, the gap between germline ends came to 13 bases. Germline-derived CDR1 and CDR2 are SGHRS and YFSETQ. The CDR3 region is CASSLDGRISTEAFF. The CDR3 nucleotides read TGCGCCAGCAGCTTGGACGGCAGAATCTCCACTGAAGCTTTCTTT.

The chain has TRBV5-1 and TRBJ2-5, with unresolved D. The V end lost 0 bases, the J end lost 5 bases, and 14 bases lay between the germline ends. The CDR3 contains 15 residues. Germline lookup yields CDR1 SGHRS and CDR2 YFSETQ. CDR3 loop: CASSLVRAPGETQYF. The CDR3 coding sequence is TGCGCCAGCAGCTTGGTAAGGGCCCCGGGTGAGACCCAGTACTTC.

CDR3 protein: CASSSRQGGSTEAFF. The CDR3 DNA sequence: TGCGCCAGCAGCTCACGACAGGGGGGATCCACTGAAGCTTTCTTT. This sequence joins TRBV5-1 and TRBJ1-1; 9 bases map to TRBD1. Trimming removed 3 bases from V and 4 bases from J; junction bases left unmatched: 7. The CDR3 totals 15 residues. Germline V lookup: CDR1 SGHRS, CDR2 YFSETQ.

This clone was seen only once. The chain recombines TRBV19 with TRBJ2-2; the D gene is possibly TRBD2 (6 bases). Trimming pared 6 bases from V and 7 bases from J, leaving 24 bases between. CDR1 is LNHDA and CDR2 is SQIVND in the germline V gene (reference sequence). The CDR3 is made up of 17 amino acids. CDR3 sequence reads: CASSSTGTHEHGGELFF. Written as DNA, the CDR3 is TGTGCCAGTAGCTCAACCGGGACTCATGAACATGGCGGGGAGCTGTTTTTT.

This sequence joins TRBV4-1 and TRBJ2-5; 10 positions match TRBD2. The CDR3 consists of 16 residues. Germline-derived CDR1 and CDR2 are MGHRA and YSYEKL. J was trimmed by 6 bases and V by 0 bases; bases with no gene match: 7. In DNA form, the CDR3 reads TGCGCCAGCAGCCAAGAGTCAGCGGGGGGGTCGAAGACCCAGTACTTC. Translating gives CASSQESAGGSKTQYF.

V and J are TRBV5-4 and TRBJ2-1; no firm D call. V lost 4 bases, J lost 7 bases, and 9 bases lay in between. The CDR3 consists of 12 residues. In germline, CDR1 is SGHNT, CDR2 YYREEE (reference sequence). As DNA, the CDR3 is TGTGCCAGCAGCCAAGTCCCTAATGAGCAGTTCTTC. Translated: CASSQVPNEQFF.

The chain couples TRBV18 to TRBJ1-2; TRBD1 is a possible D gene (5 bases). Trimming took 0 bases from V and 11 from J, leaving 10 bases between them. This CDR3 spans 12 amino acids. Germline V gives CDR1 KGHSH, CDR2 LQKENI. The CDR3 loop is CASSPPEGRYTF. The CDR3 coding sequence is TGTGCCAGCTCACCACCGGAGGGGAGGTACACCTTC.

This clone was detected once. CDR3 in DNA: TGTGCCAGCCTCGGGACTAGCGGCTACGAGCAGTACTTC. Translated: CASLGTSGYEQYF. The V call is TRBV6-1, the J call TRBJ2-7; 11 bases map to TRBD2. The CDR3 spans 13 residues. Looked up from germline, CDR1 is MNHNS and CDR2 is SASEGT. V lost 8 bases, J lost 3 bases, and 3 bases stayed unmatched.

The chain joins TRBV18 to TRBJ1-2, with TRBD1 matching over 7 bases. CDR1 KGHSH and CDR2 LQKENI come from the germline V gene. This CDR3 is 14 amino acids long. V lost 2 bases, J lost 7 bases, and 7 bases stayed unmatched. CDR3 DNA: TGTGCCAGCTCACCAATGCAGGGGGTGCTTGGCTACACCTTC. Its translation: CASSPMQGVLGYTF.

V gene TRBV18 combines with J gene TRBJ2-7; D is perhaps TRBD1 (6 bases). Trimming pared 6 bases from V and 4 bases from J, leaving 13 bases between. The CDR3 covers 13 residues. Per germline, CDR1 KGHSH and CDR2 LQKENI. The CDR3 region is CASSPRGGYEQYF. The DNA for the CDR3 is TGTGCCAGCTCGCCCAGGGGCGGGTACGAGCAGTACTTC.

CDR3: CASSSSLAGMAYEQYF. CDR3 bases: TGTGCCAGCAGCTCTTCGTTAGCGGGGATGGCCTACGAGCAGTACTTC. This chain joins TRBV21-1 and TRBJ2-7; the DNA was not used to check the table's D call, TRBD2. TRBV21-1 is an annotated pseudogene. The length of the CDR3 is 16 residues.

This rearrangement joins TRBV2 to TRBJ2-7, with D hard to call. The germline V and J ends were trimmed by 8 bases and 2 bases, with 10 bases remaining between them. The germline V gene has CDR1 SNHLY and CDR2 FYNNEI. This CDR3 has 12 residues. As DNA, the CDR3 is TGTGCCAGCCGCAGTGTTGCCTACGAGCAGTACTTC. Encoded protein: CASRSVAYEQYF.

The chain carries TRBV2 and TRBJ2-2, with 9 bases matching TRBD1. The CDR3 extends over 14 amino acids. Losses at the gene ends were 7 bases for V and 6 bases for J; bases not matched to a gene: 6. Germline assignment: CDR1 SNHLY and CDR2 FYNNEI. The CDR3 is CASMGHRGPGELFF. The CDR3 DNA reads TGTGCCAGCATGGGTCACAGGGGGCCCGGGGAGCTGTTTTTT. The full variable domain, in which reference TRBV2 and TRBJ2-2 provide the parts outside the CDR3, is EPEVTQTPSHQVTQMGQEVILRCVPISNHLYFYWYRQILGQKVEFLVSFYNNEISEKSEIFDDQFSVERPDGSNFTLKIRSTKLEDSAMYFCASMGHRGPGELFFGEGSRLTVL.

This clone was observed a few times. The chain couples TRBV7-9 to TRBJ2-7; D might be TRBD2 (6 bases). The germline V gene has CDR1 SEHNR and CDR2 FQNEAQ (reference sequence). Trimming left V 2 bases short and J 6 bases short, with 17 bases between. The CDR3 contains 15 residues. The CDR3 region has the DNA TGTGCCAGCAGCTTACGGCGACTAGATCCTCTCGAGCAGTACTTC. Translation: CASSLRRLDPLEQYF. Drawing the rest from reference TRBV7-9 and TRBJ2-7, the complete variable domain is DTGVSQNPRHKITKRGQNVTFRCDPISEHNRLYWYRQTLGQGPEFLTYFQNEAQLEKSRLLSDRFSAERPKGSFSTLEIQRTEQGDSAMYLCASSLRRLDPLEQYFGPGTRLTVT.

V usage is TRBV2 and J usage is TRBJ2-5; D gene unclear. CDR1 and CDR2 from the germline V gene are SNHLY and FYNNEI. The germline V and J ends were trimmed by 4 bases and 4 bases, with 4 bases remaining between them. The CDR3 runs to 11 residues. CDR3 sequence: CASSVGETQYF. The CDR3 DNA sequence: TGTGCCAGCAGTGTTGGAGAGACCCAGTACTTC.

The V and J genes are TRBV6-5 and TRBJ2-3; D is ambiguous. The V end was cut by 8 bases, the J end by 6 bases, with 12 bases between. CDR1 and CDR2 (germline): MNHEY, SVGAGI. This CDR3 has 12 amino acids. The DNA for the CDR3 is TGTGCCAGCGGAAGGGATGCGGATACGCAGTATTTT. Encoded protein: CASGRDADTQYF.

This clone was seen a few times. V gene TRBV9 combines with J gene TRBJ1-1; D is possibly TRBD1 (6 bases). V lost 0 bases, J lost 5 bases, and 17 bases lay in between. The CDR3 runs to 16 residues. Germline loops: CDR1 SGDLS, CDR2 YYNGEE. CDR3 coding DNA: TGTGCCAGCAGCGTAGCTCTAGCGGGGGCGCAGACTGAAGCTTTCTTT. Its translation is CASSVALAGAQTEAFF.

The CDR3 nucleotides read TGTGCCAGTAGCCAACCTAACAGCTACAATGAGCAGTTCTTC. Its protein product is CASSQPNSYNEQFF. This rearrangement joins TRBV19 to TRBJ2-1; no clear D gene. Germline CDR1 is LNHDA and CDR2 is SQIVND (reference sequence). The CDR3 loop spans 14 amino acids. Trimming pared 6 bases from V and 3 bases from J, leaving 12 bases between.

The rearrangement joins TRBV29-1 to TRBJ1-2; 10 nucleotides agree with TRBD1. CDR3 length equals 12 residues. Germline V gene data show CDR1 as SQVTM and CDR2 as ANQGSEA. V was pared by 4 bases and J by 8 bases, with 4 bases of the junction left unmatched. The DNA of the CDR3 is TGCAGCGTTGGGGACAGGGGCGGCGGCTACACCTTC. Its translation: CSVGDRGGGYTF.

The V gene is TRBV9, the J gene TRBJ2-3; 9 positions agree with TRBD1. V trimming: 1 base; J trimming: 4 bases; junction bases outside the gene matches: 4. The CDR3 loop spans 15 amino acids. Germline V gene sequence: CDR1 SGDLS, CDR2 YYNGEE. The CDR3 DNA follows: TGTGCCAGCAGCGTACTACAGGGGGCGGCAGATACGCAGTATTTT. Protein sequence: CASSVLQGAADTQYF.